A selection of T cell receptor beta chains follows, all from one sample in a study of identical twins. MiXCR, run by TCRdb on the 5' RACE reads, gives a single entry per CDR3 protein. The data hold nearly 900,000 distinct CDR3 sequences, with roughly an eighth observed a single time. The same sample was also studied in work on yellow fever vaccine responses in identical twins.

The sample comprised PBMCs. Receptor source: a woman aged 18 to 35 in good health. Both conserved end residues are part of each CDR3. Each record gives: D gene, clone size, V gene, J gene, CDR3 DNA, CDR3 protein. A D gene is named only where the DNA matches it firmly. Clone size is stated in some rows and not others, as once, few, many or a class when expanded.

TRBD1	-	TRBV2	TRBJ1-1	TGTGCCAGCAGTGAATCCCGGACAGGACGTGAAGCTTTCTTT	CASSESRTGREAFF
-	many	TRBV3-1	TRBJ1-5	TGTGCCAGCAGCATCCAGGACCAGCCCCAGCATTTT	CASSIQDQPQHF
TRBD2	-	TRBV24-1	TRBJ2-1	TGTGCCACCAGTGGGACTAGCGGGAGCAATGAGCAGTTCTTC	CATSGTSGSNEQFF
TRBD2	few	TRBV25-1	TRBJ2-3	TGTGCCAGCAGTGAGGGCGGGAGGATCACAGATACGCAGTATTTT	CASSEGGRITDTQYF
TRBD1	-	TRBV5-1	TRBJ2-3	TGCGCCACCAGCTCCGGAACAGGGGGCGCGGGCACAGATACGCAGTATTTT	CATSSGTGGAGTDTQYF
-	-	TRBV20-1	TRBJ1-1	TGCAGTGCGACCCCCGGGGGGGTGAACACTGAAGCTTTCTTT	CSATPGGVNTEAFF
TRBD1	many	TRBV29-1	TRBJ2-5	TGCAGCGGGGGGACAGTAACCGAGACCCAGTACTTC	CSGGTVTETQYF
-	many	TRBV4-1	TRBJ1-5	TGCGCCAGCAGCCAAGCCGGGACGGGGGCGCTGAATCAGCCCCAGCATTTT	CASSQAGTGALNQPQHF
-	-	TRBV14	TRBJ2-2	TGTGCCAGCAGCTCGGTGGGGGTCACGAACACCGGGGAGCTGTTTTTT	CASSSVGVTNTGELFF
-	many	TRBV10-3	TRBJ1-3	TGTGCCATCGGCCAGCCCCCGAGTGGAAACACCATATATTTT	CAIGQPPSGNTIYF
-	-	TRBV7-9	TRBJ1-3	TGTGCCAGCAGCTTAGCGGAGGACTGGTATTTT	CASSLAEDWYF
TRBD2	-	TRBV12-3/TRBV12-4	TRBJ2-3	TGTGCCAGCAGAAAATCCCCGGGAGGGGGGCAGCGGGATACGCAGTATTTT	CASRKSPGGGQRDTQYF
TRBD2	-	TRBV7-8	TRBJ2-1	TGTGCCAGCAGCCTAGGGACTAGCGGCAGTGAGCAGTTCTTC	CASSLGTSGSEQFF
-	few	TRBV10-3	TRBJ1-2	TGTGCCACCGGGACAACCAGACCATATGGCTACACCTTC	CATGTTRPYGYTF
TRBD2	-	TRBV28	TRBJ2-7	TGTGCCAGCAGAACGGGACTAAAATACGAGCAGTACTTC	CASRTGLKYEQYF
TRBD2	-	TRBV6-1	TRBJ2-3	TGTGCCACCCTCCCGTCGGGGGGGAGCACAGATACGCAGTATTTT	CATLPSGGSTDTQYF
-	few	TRBV7-9	TRBJ2-1	TGTGCCAGCAGCCCCCCAAGGTCGGATGAGCAGTTCTTC	CASSPPRSDEQFF
-	-	TRBV7-2	TRBJ2-1	TGTGCCAGCAGCTCCCCGGGGCCAGGGACTTACAATGAGCAGTTCTTC	CASSSPGPGTYNEQFF
-	few	TRBV25-1	TRBJ2-1	TGTGCCAGCAGTGAGCTAGCGCTCTACAATGAGCAGTTCTTC	CASSELALYNEQFF
-	-	TRBV6-1	TRBJ2-2	TGTGCCAGCAGTCCAGGGTACTGGAACACCGGGGAGCTGTTTTTT	CASSPGYWNTGELFF
TRBD2	-	TRBV11-2	TRBJ2-3	TGTGCCAGCATAGCGGGATTGGCAGTTACGCAGTATTTT	CASIAGLAVTQYF
-	-	TRBV12-1	TRBJ1-5	TGTGCCAGCAGCCCATCAATGCATTTT	CASSPSMHF
TRBD1	few	TRBV7-2	TRBJ2-7	TGTGCCAGCAGCTTATTTGGGACAGGGTCCGAGCAGTACTTC	CASSLFGTGSEQYF
TRBD1	-	TRBV28	TRBJ1-1	TGTGCCAGCAGTTCATTCAGGGGGCTAACTGAAGCTTTCTTT	CASSSFRGLTEAFF